This TCR beta chain was identified during a study of blood T cells in healthy people across ages. Comment on this clonotype: A much bigger clone sits one base away, suggesting this may be a read error.

The authors drew around 11 milliliters of peripheral blood from each donor. In germline, CDR1 is SGHTA, CDR2 FQGNSA. The CDR3 contains 13 residues. With 5 bases clipped from V and 10 bases from J, the junction kept 11 bases outside the gene matches. It was with a sample-barcoded 5' primer and a J-beta primer mix that a second PCR of roughly 7 to 12 cycles was run. With 12 random nucleotides, a template-switch adaptor tagged each individual cDNA molecule. TCRdb re-called the 5' RACE reads with MiXCR, one entry per CDR3 protein. The sample shows 850,000 to 950,000 distinct CDR3 sequences, 29% of them seen only once.

Sample: blood. The source is an elderly woman in good health. The gene calls are TRBV7-2 and TRBJ2-7, with 7 nucleotides matching TRBD1. Here the CDR3 DNA reads TGTGCCAGCAGCATAGGGACAGAAGAGGCCCAGTACTTC. This encodes CASSIGTEEAQYF.